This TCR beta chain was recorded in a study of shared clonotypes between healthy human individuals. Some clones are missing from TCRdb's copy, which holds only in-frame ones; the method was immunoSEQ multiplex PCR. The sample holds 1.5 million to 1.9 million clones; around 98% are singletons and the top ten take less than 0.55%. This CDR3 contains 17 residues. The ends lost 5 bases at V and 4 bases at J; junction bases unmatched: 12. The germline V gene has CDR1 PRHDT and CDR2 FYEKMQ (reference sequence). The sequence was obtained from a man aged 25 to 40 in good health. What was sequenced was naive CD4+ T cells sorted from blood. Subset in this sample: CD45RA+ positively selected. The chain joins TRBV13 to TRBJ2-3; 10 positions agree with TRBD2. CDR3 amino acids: CASSPKASGRGADTQYF. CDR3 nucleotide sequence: TGTGCCAGCAGCCCCAAGGCTAGCGGGAGAGGTGCAGATACGCAGTATTTT.